These 12 T cell receptor beta chains came from one sample sequenced in a study of blood T cell repertoires in COVID-19. Sequenced by immunoSEQ multiplex PCR; TCRdb stores in-frame clones only, minus some. The profile shows around 200,000 clones, about 89% of them singletons. Sequenced input: PBMCs or T cells enriched from blood (not recorded which). All receptors come from a woman under 30 who had recovered from COVID-19.

The chain carries TRBV6-2 or TRBV6-3 and TRBJ2-1, with 10 nucleotides matching TRBD1. CDR1 and CDR2 from the germline V gene are MNHEY and SVGEGT. Losses at the gene ends were 7 bases for V and 6 bases for J; bases not matched to a gene: 9. This CDR3 contains 15 residues. The DNA for the CDR3 is TGTGCCAGCAACCCCGCCGGGACAGGGGCCAATGAGCAGTTCTTC. It encodes CASNPAGTGANEQFF.

CDR3 bases: TGTGCCAGCAGCTCGTATCGGGAGGGTAGGTTTGAGCAGTTCTTC. It translates to CASSSYREGRFEQFF. The V call is TRBV7-9, the J call TRBJ2-1; 8 bases line up with TRBD2. The trim removed 4 bases at V and 9 bases at J, leaving 11 bases unmatched. Germline lookup yields CDR1 SEHNR and CDR2 FQNEAQ (reference sequence). The CDR3 has 15 residues.

The chain is built from TRBV29-1 and TRBJ2-7, with TRBD2 matching 10 bases. This CDR3 is 14 amino acids long. Germline CDR1 is SQVTM and CDR2 is ANQGSEA. The V gene end was trimmed by 6 bases and the J gene end by 4 bases; junction bases not matched to a gene: 9. The CDR3 DNA is TGCAGCGTAACAAGAGCGGGAGGGCCTTACGAGCAGTACTTC. It yields the protein CSVTRAGGPYEQYF.

The rearrangement links TRBV12-5 to TRBJ1-1, with a possible D match to TRBD1 (5 bases). V was clipped by 6 bases and J by 0 bases, with 23 bases between them. Germline V gene lookup returns CDR1 LGHNT and CDR2 FRNRAP. The CDR3 loop spans 18 amino acids. CDR3: CASGTTFSTGPLNTEAFF. Here the CDR3 DNA reads TGTGCTAGTGGAACCACCTTTTCTACAGGCCCTCTGAACACTGAAGCTTTCTTT.

The chain is built from TRBV4-1 and TRBJ2-7, with 8 positions matching TRBD1. CDR1 and CDR2 from the germline V gene are MGHRA and YSYEKL. V gave up 2 bases and J gave up 4 bases; unmatched junction bases: 13. The CDR3 is made up of 17 amino acids. The CDR3 loop is CASSQHPTGTGLYEQYF. For the CDR3, the DNA is TGCGCCAGCAGCCAACACCCTACCGGGACAGGCCTTTACGAGCAGTACTTC.

V gene TRBV7-9 combines with J gene TRBJ2-7; no firm D call. This CDR3 contains 18 residues. The germline CDR1 and CDR2 sequences are SEHNR and FQNEAQ (reference sequence). The V end was cut by 1 base, the J end by 1 base, with 20 bases between. In DNA form, the CDR3 reads TGTGCCAGCAGCTTAGGGCCCGTAGTAGTGGGCAAGTCCTACGAGCAGTACTTC. Translated, it gives CASSLGPVVVGKSYEQYF.

This clone was observed once. In nucleotides, the CDR3 is TGTGCCAGCAGCCCGGACAGGGGTTTCACTGAAGCTTTCTTT. Amino acids: CASSPDRGFTEAFF. V gene TRBV7-9 combines with J gene TRBJ1-1; 9 nucleotides line up with TRBD1. Germline values: CDR1 SEHNR, CDR2 FQNEAQ (reference sequence). J was trimmed by 4 bases and V by 5 bases; bases with no gene match: 5. The CDR3 totals 14 residues.

The CDR3 sequence is CASSQEGWGGNSPLHF. CDR3 nucleotide sequence: TGCGCCAGCAGCCAAGAAGGTTGGGGGGGCAATTCACCCCTCCACTTT. V is TRBV4-1 and J is TRBJ1-6, with a possible D match to TRBD1 (6 bases). The ends were cut back, 0 bases at V and 7 bases at J, with 13 bases in the middle. Germline V lookup: CDR1 MGHRA, CDR2 YSYEKL. The CDR3 contains 16 residues.

The CDR3 region has the DNA TGTGCCAGCAGCCAAACGCAGGGGGCGCGGACCGGGGAGCTGTTTTTT. Its protein is CASSQTQGARTGELFF. The chain uses TRBV7-9 and TRBJ2-2, with 8 bases identical to TRBD1. The CDR3 totals 16 residues. J lost 5 bases, V lost 5 bases, and 10 bases had no gene match. CDR1 is SEHNR, CDR2 FQNEAQ, per germline (reference sequence).

This chain connects TRBV28 to TRBJ1-1; D uncertain. Germline V gives CDR1 MDHEN, CDR2 SYDVKM. CDR3 size: 16 residues. Trimming took off 5 bases at V and 1 base at J, with 17 bases between the two ends. The CDR3 protein is CASSPLASRRNTEAFF. CDR3 bases: TGTGCCAGCAGTCCATTAGCCTCCCGCAGGAACACTGAAGCTTTCTTT.

J is TRBJ2-7 and V is TRBV5-1; no clear D. The V gene lost 2 bases and the J gene lost 2 bases, with 8 bases spanning the gap. Germline lookup yields CDR1 SGHRS and CDR2 YFSETQ. There are 13 residues in the CDR3. The CDR3: CASSLNRAYEQYF. CDR3 sequence (DNA): TGCGCCAGCAGCTTAAACAGAGCCTACGAGCAGTACTTC.

The gene calls are TRBV9 and TRBJ2-7, with D perhaps matching TRBD2 (5 bases). Per germline, CDR1 SGDLS and CDR2 YYNGEE. This CDR3 is built from 15 residues. V shed 0 bases and J shed 3 bases, with 13 bases lying between them. The CDR3 is CASSVGSDNHYEQYF. DNA of the CDR3: TGTGCCAGCAGCGTAGGTAGCGACAACCACTACGAGCAGTACTTC.